Each of the 32 T cell receptor beta chains below was sequenced from the same sample in a study of blood T cell repertoires in COVID-19. Measured with immunoSEQ multiplex PCR; TCRdb has only the in-frame clones, and not every one. Counted here are 200,000 to 250,000 clones, around 84% occurring once; the ten biggest clones make up around a tenth. Sequenced sample: peripheral blood. The origin of the receptors is a man aged 50 to 60 with COVID-19, enrolled during active disease.

The genes are TRBV18 and TRBJ1-1; D remains ambiguous. The V gene's germline CDR1 is KGHSH and CDR2 LQKENI. The CDR3 covers 13 residues. The ends were cut back, 3 bases at V and 4 bases at J, with 9 bases in the middle. In nucleotides, the CDR3 is TGTGCCAGCTCACCGGGCAGGCCCACTGAAGCTTTCTTT. This codes for CASSPGRPTEAFF.

J is TRBJ2-5 and V is TRBV5-1; 10 bases match TRBD2. CDR1 is SGHRS, CDR2 YFSETQ, per germline. The J segment lost 3 bases and the V segment lost 1 base, leaving 3 bases of the junction unmatched. The CDR3 is made up of 15 amino acids. This chain's CDR3 is CASSLQRGGEETQYF. Here the CDR3 DNA reads TGCGCCAGCAGCTTGCAGCGGGGGGGCGAAGAGACCCAGTACTTC.

This clone was seen a handful of times. This chain connects TRBV7-2 to TRBJ1-3, with 7 bases identical to TRBD1. In germline, CDR1 is SGHTA, CDR2 FQGNSA. J gave up 0 bases and V 1 base, and 9 bases lay outside the gene matches. CDR3 length equals 18 residues. The CDR3 loop reads CASSLVRGQDRSGNTIYF. DNA of the CDR3: TGTGCCAGCAGCTTAGTCCGTGGACAGGATCGCTCTGGAAACACCATATATTTT.

The chain carries TRBV5-4 and TRBJ2-3, with 10 nucleotides matching TRBD1. This CDR3 comprises 18 residues. The germline gives CDR1 SGHNT, CDR2 YYREEE (reference sequence). After removal of 4 bases from V and 0 bases from J, the junction contained 11 bases not matched to a gene. This chain's CDR3 is CASSPGGTGAPSTDTQYF. In nucleotides, the CDR3 is TGTGCCAGCAGCCCGGGGGGGACAGGGGCTCCTAGCACAGATACGCAGTATTTT.

The chain couples TRBV3-1 (or the pseudogene TRBV3-2) to TRBJ1-5; no firm D call. CDR3 length: 14 amino acids. Looked up from germline, CDR1 is LGHDT and CDR2 is YNNKEL (reference sequence). The V end lost 3 bases, the J end lost 6 bases, and 12 bases lay between the germline ends. CDR3 bases: TGTGCCAGCAGCCAGGGCAGCGGGAGTCAGCCCCAGCATTTT. Residues: CASSQGSGSQPQHF.

The gene calls are TRBV28 and TRBJ1-2, with TRBD1 identical over 8 bases. The J segment lost 3 bases and the V segment lost 6 bases, leaving 6 bases of the junction unmatched. CDR1 MDHEN and CDR2 SYDVKM come from the germline V gene. The CDR3 length is 14 residues. The CDR3 coding sequence is TGTGCCAGCAGACAGACAGGGGTTTACTATGGCTACACCTTC. This sequence encodes CASRQTGVYYGYTF.

The chain couples TRBV29-1 to TRBJ2-2, with 8 bases that match TRBD1. The CDR3 has 18 amino acids. Germline V gene sequence: CDR1 SQVTM, CDR2 ANQGSEA. V gave up 4 bases and J gave up 1 base; unmatched junction bases: 14. The CDR3 protein is CSVGVAIGQGKNTGELFF. The CDR3 nucleotides are TGCAGCGTTGGAGTCGCAATTGGACAGGGCAAGAACACCGGGGAGCTGTTTTTT.

DNA of the CDR3: TGTGCCAGTATGGGGGCCGAGGAGACCCAGTACTTC. Encoded protein: CASMGAEETQYF. The chain carries TRBV19 and TRBJ2-5, with a possible D match to TRBD1 (6 bases). V dropped 7 bases and J dropped 5 bases, with 11 bases sitting between them. Germline CDR1 and CDR2: LNHDA and SQIVND (reference sequence). The CDR3 length is 12 residues.

The table lists this clone with a few counts. V is TRBV19 and J is TRBJ1-1, with D unresolved. CDR1 and CDR2 (germline): LNHDA, SQIVND (reference sequence). The CDR3 length is 9 residues. The DNA for the CDR3 is TGTGCTCCCCATACTGAAGCTTTCTTT. Protein: CAPHTEAFF. Filled out from reference TRBV19 and TRBJ1-1, the complete variable domain reads DGGITQSPKYLFRKEGQNVTLSCEQNLNHDAMYWYRQDPGQGLRLIYYSQIVNDFQKGDIAEGYSVSREKKESFPLTVTSAQKNPTAFYLCAPHTEAFFGQGTRLTVV.

The chain is built from TRBV10-3 and TRBJ2-7, with 8 bases lining up with TRBD2. This CDR3 spans 15 amino acids. CDR1 and CDR2 (germline): ENHRY, SYGVKD. V trimming: 1 base; J trimming: 5 bases; junction bases outside the gene matches: 7. The CDR3 nucleotides are TGTGCCATCAGTGAGTTACTAGCGGAGCCCCACGAGCAGTACTTC. Translating it yields CAISELLAEPHEQYF.

The gene calls are TRBV19 and TRBJ2-2; 7 bases are a match to TRBD1. The CDR3 totals 14 residues. The J segment lost 6 bases and the V segment lost 6 bases, leaving 7 bases of the junction unmatched. CDR1 is LNHDA and CDR2 is SQIVND in the germline V gene (reference sequence). The CDR3 coding sequence is TGTGCCAGTAGCCCCGACAGGGTCCCCGGGGAGCTGTTTTTT. Its translation: CASSPDRVPGELFF.

The V gene is TRBV6-5, the J gene TRBJ2-2, with TRBD2 as a possible D gene (6 bases). The V gene lost 2 bases and the J gene lost 0 bases, with 7 bases spanning the gap. The CDR3 consists of 15 residues. CDR1 and CDR2 (germline): MNHEY, SVGAGI. The CDR3 DNA reads TGTGCCAGCAGTTACGGAGGGCCGAACACCGGGGAGCTGTTTTTT. The encoded protein is CASSYGGPNTGELFF.

V usage is TRBV11-2 and J usage is TRBJ2-1, with 10 nucleotides matching TRBD2. Unmatched junction bases numbered 9, after V lost 4 bases and J lost 3 bases. This CDR3 is 17 amino acids long. CDR1 and CDR2 from the germline V gene are SGHAT and FQNNGV. The CDR3 protein is CASSSLPLAGVYNEQFF. In DNA form, the CDR3 reads TGTGCCAGCAGCTCTCTCCCCCTAGCGGGAGTCTACAATGAGCAGTTCTTC.

The CDR3, as DNA: TGTGCCAGCAGCGTAGTGGAGCGGGGACTCTCTGGGGCCAACGTCCTGACTTTC. Translating it yields CASSVVERGLSGANVLTF. The chain links TRBV9 to TRBJ2-6; 7 bases line up with TRBD2. Germline-derived CDR1 and CDR2 are SGDLS and YYNGEE. V lost 0 bases and J lost 0; bases outside the gene matches: 6. The CDR3 has 18 residues.

The rearrangement links TRBV5-6 to TRBJ2-2; tentatively, D is TRBD2 (5 bases). Germline-derived CDR1 and CDR2 are SGHDT and YYEEEE. V lost 4 bases to trimming and J lost 4 bases, with 17 bases between them. The length of the CDR3 is 16 residues. As DNA, the CDR3 is TGTGCCAGCAGCACACTTCAGTCGGGGTCCACCGGGGAGCTGTTTTTT. Amino acid sequence: CASSTLQSGSTGELFF.

This clone has just a few counts. The rearrangement uses TRBV19 and TRBJ1-4; possible D gene TRBD1, 6 bases. V dropped 6 bases and J dropped 2 bases, with 7 bases sitting between them. Germline loops: CDR1 LNHDA, CDR2 SQIVND (reference sequence). The CDR3 length is 13 residues. The CDR3 nucleotides are TGTGCCAGTAGAAGGGGGACTAATGAAAAACTGTTTTTT. Amino acids: CASRRGTNEKLFF.

This clone came up once. The rearrangement joins TRBV7-8 to TRBJ1-1; possibly TRBD1 for D (6 bases). This CDR3 has 19 residues. In germline, CDR1 is SGHVS, CDR2 FQNEAQ. Trimming took off 7 bases at V and 4 bases at J, with 31 bases between the two ends. CDR3 nucleotides: TGTGCCAGCACCTTTTACGGGGGGGCAGGGGAAGGTTTAATCACTGAAGCTTTCTTT. This codes for CASTFYGGAGEGLITEAFF.

This chain connects TRBV19 to TRBJ2-7, with 8 bases identical to TRBD1. The V gene end was trimmed by 3 bases and the J gene end by 3 bases; junction bases not matched to a gene: 4. The CDR3 has 14 amino acids. Germline CDR1 and CDR2: LNHDA and SQIVND (reference sequence). CDR3 DNA: TGTGCCAGTAGTATCAGGGGGCACGGCTACGAGCAGTACTTC. It translates to CASSIRGHGYEQYF.

The rearrangement uses TRBV6-5 and TRBJ2-1, with TRBD2 matching over 14 bases. Germline V gene data show CDR1 as MNHEY and CDR2 as SVGAGI. The CDR3 spans 15 residues. The J segment lost 10 bases and the V segment lost 5 bases, leaving 7 bases of the junction unmatched. The CDR3 loop is CASSRTSGGMGEQFF. The CDR3 DNA is TGTGCCAGCAGTAGGACTAGCGGGGGGATGGGAGAGCAGTTCTTC.

The count of this clone is one. The chain employs TRBV19 and TRBJ1-5; 8 bases map to TRBD1. Germline CDR1 reads LNHDA; CDR2 reads SQIVND (reference sequence). The CDR3 loop spans 16 amino acids. V shed 4 bases and J 3 bases; nucleotides not matched to a gene: 8. The CDR3 DNA reads TGTGCCAGTAGTACCCAAAACAGGGGGAACAATCAGCCCCAGCATTTT. It yields the protein CASSTQNRGNNQPQHF.

This clone was observed a single time. The chain has TRBV9 and TRBJ2-7; 8 nucleotides agree with TRBD1. The CDR3 consists of 14 residues. Germline V CDR1 and CDR2: SGDLS, YYNGEE. The ends lost 0 bases at V and 3 bases at J; junction bases unmatched: 2. CDR3 nucleotide sequence: TGTGCCAGCAGCGTAGCTACAGGGGGCTACGAGCAGTACTTC. Encoded protein: CASSVATGGYEQYF.

V is TRBV2 and J is TRBJ1-2, with 8 positions matching TRBD1. V was pared by 5 bases and J by 6 bases, with 11 bases of the junction left unmatched. This CDR3 has 15 amino acids. The germline CDR1 and CDR2 sequences are SNHLY and FYNNEI. The CDR3 DNA is TGTGCCAGCAGTAAAACCTCGGACAGGGCGGATGGCTACACCTTC. Its protein is CASSKTSDRADGYTF.

The V call is TRBV4-3, the J call TRBJ1-3; D gene uncertain. Deletions cut 1 base from V and 3 bases from J, with 13 bases between. The CDR3 has 16 residues. CDR1 and CDR2 (germline): LGHNA, YSLEER. For the CDR3, the DNA is TGCGCCAGCAGCCAAGTTGGAGGAGTAGATGGAAACACCATATATTTT. Its protein is CASSQVGGVDGNTIYF.

This clone was picked up a small number of times. The J gene is TRBJ2-3, the V gene TRBV10-3; TRBD2 might be the D (6 bases). From germline, CDR1 is ENHRY and CDR2 SYGVKD. The CDR3 sequence is 12 residues long. V gave up 8 bases and J gave up 5 bases, with 11 bases separating them. CDR3 in amino acids: CAIAAGRDTQYF. The CDR3 DNA reads TGTGCCATCGCAGCGGGTAGAGATACGCAGTATTTT.

The chain couples TRBV11-2 to TRBJ2-7; D perhaps matches TRBD1 (6 bases). Germline V gives CDR1 SGHAT, CDR2 FQNNGV. The CDR3 totals 12 residues. Trimming pared 5 bases from V and 2 bases from J, leaving 7 bases between. The DNA of the CDR3 is TGTGCCAGCAGCCACAGGGCCTACGAGCAGTACTTC. This codes for CASSHRAYEQYF.

The chain combines TRBV24-1 with TRBJ1-5, with TRBD1 identical over 7 bases. V was pared by 4 bases and J by 0 bases, with 5 bases of the junction left unmatched. The CDR3 is 16 amino acids. Germline CDR1 is KGHDR and CDR2 is SFDVKD. The CDR3 loop is CATSDSGQVSNQPQHF. The DNA of the CDR3 is TGTGCCACCAGTGACTCCGGACAGGTTAGCAATCAGCCCCAGCATTTT.

This clone has ten or more counts. This chain connects TRBV7-3 to TRBJ2-2; 10 bases line up with TRBD1. This CDR3 spans 14 amino acids. V shed 5 bases and J 5 bases; nucleotides not matched to a gene: 2. Germline-derived CDR1 and CDR2 are SGHTA and FQGTGA. The chain's CDR3 is CASSTGQGTGELFF. CDR3 nucleotide sequence: TGTGCCAGCAGCACGGGACAGGGGACCGGGGAGCTGTTTTTT.

The chain carries TRBV19 and TRBJ1-2; D call uncertain. The CDR3 has 12 amino acids. Trimming left V 3 bases short and J 14 bases short, with 16 bases between. The V gene's germline CDR1 is LNHDA and CDR2 SQIVND (reference sequence). CDR3 sequence (DNA): TGTGCCAGTAGTATCACAGACAACAGATTGACCTTC. This codes for CASSITDNRLTF.

V gene TRBV15 combines with J gene TRBJ2-3; D is unclear. V lost 1 base to trimming and J lost 3 bases, with 8 bases between them. Germline CDR1 LNHNV, CDR2 YYDKDF (reference sequence). The CDR3 has 14 residues. Here the CDR3 DNA reads TGTGCCACCAGCAGAGGACTCCATACAGATACGCAGTATTTT. Translating it yields CATSRGLHTDTQYF.

The V and J genes are TRBV7-6 and TRBJ2-1, with 7 bases identical to TRBD2. Germline CDR1 is SGHVS and CDR2 is FNYEAQ. The CDR3 sequence is 16 residues long. Germline trimming cut 0 bases from V and 2 bases from J; bases unmatched to any gene: 4. Here the CDR3 DNA reads TGTGCCAGCAGCTTAGCGGCGGGAGACCCCTACAATGAGCAGTTCTTC. Translated, it gives CASSLAAGDPYNEQFF.

The J gene is TRBJ2-1, the V gene TRBV5-1; a possible D gene is TRBD2 (6 bases). The V end was cut by 1 base, the J end by 6 bases, with 17 bases between. The germline CDR1 and CDR2 sequences are SGHRS and YFSETQ. The CDR3 runs 16 residues. CDR3 in DNA: TGCGCCAGCAGCTTGCCTACAGTGGCGGGAATCAATGAGCAGTTCTTC. Translating gives CASSLPTVAGINEQFF.

This chain connects TRBV19 to TRBJ2-2; 8 bases agree with TRBD2. The V and J ends lost 7 bases and 2 bases, in that order; junction bases with no gene match: 3. CDR1 and CDR2 from the germline V gene are LNHDA and SQIVND (reference sequence). There are 14 residues in the CDR3. The CDR3 nucleotides are TGTGCCAGTAAGGGACTAGAAAACACCGGGGAGCTGTTTTTT. Translation gives CASKGLENTGELFF.